These T cell receptor beta chains were read from a single sample in a study of preoperative IRX-2 immunotherapy in early breast cancer. Clones were read by immunoSEQ multiplex PCR, and TCRdb kept only the in-frame ones, dropping some. The repertoire has approximately 100,000 clones, roughly 88% of them found once; the top ten carry around 2.1%. The sequencing used tumor tissue, collected after IRX-2 immunotherapy. The source of these receptors is a human donor with breast cancer. Each CDR3 is given with its conserved first and last residue. A D gene is named only where the DNA matches it firmly. Clone size is not always given. Where it is, it says once, few, many or a class for expanded clones.

j_call clone_size d_call v_call cdr3_nt cdr3_aa
TRBJ1-1 . . TRBV18 TGTGCCAGCTCACCCGACCAGGACATGGCCGCTTTCTTT CASSPDQDMAAFF
TRBJ1-6 . . TRBV7-1 TGTGCCAGCAGCTTAAACATGGATTCACCCCTCCACTTT CASSLNMDSPLHF
TRBJ2-1 . TRBD2 TRBV11-3 TGTGCCAGCAGCTTAGGTCAGCTAGCGGGCGGTGAGCAGTTCTTC CASSLGQLAGGEQFF
TRBJ1-1 once . TRBV1 TGCGCCAGCAGCCCAGGGTTTGGACACACTGAAGCTTTCTTT CASSPGFGHTEAFF
TRBJ1-2 . . TRBV6-8 TGTGCCAGCATCCCTAAGGGGGTCCCGGTTGGCTACACCTTC CASIPKGVPVGYTF
TRBJ2-7 . . TRBV19 TGTGCCAGTAGTATCCAGGGCTACTACGAGCAGTACTTC CASSIQGYYEQYF
TRBJ1-1 . . TRBV19 TGTGCCAGTACTCTACGGGTGCGGAACACTGAAGCTTTCTTT CASTLRVRNTEAFF
TRBJ1-6 few TRBD1 TRBV6-8 TGTGCCAGCAGTTACGACCCAGGACAGGCGGATAATTCACCCCTCCACTTT CASSYDPGQADNSPLHF
TRBJ2-7 . TRBD1 TRBV7-1 TGTGCCAGCATTTCTGGGAGGACAGGGACCTACGAGCAGTACTTC CASISGRTGTYEQYF
TRBJ1-4 . . TRBV6-7 TGTGCCAGCAGTGAATACAGGGAGGAAAAACTGTTTTTT CASSEYREEKLFF
TRBJ1-1 . . TRBV25-1 TGTGCCAGCAGTCGACAGACTAACACTGAAGCTTTCTTT CASSRQTNTEAFF
TRBJ2-3 . . TRBV15 TGTGCCACCAGCAGAGCGGCCGGAGGGGTATCAGATACGCAGTATTTT CATSRAAGGVSDTQYF
TRBJ2-3 . . TRBV10-2 TGCGCCAGCAGTAGGGGGGTTTCCTCAGATACGCAGTATTTT CASSRGVSSDTQYF
TRBJ2-7 . TRBD2 TRBV30 TGTGCCTGGAGTGTCCGGGACAGGAAGACTAGCGGGAGCTCCATCTCCTACGAGCAGTACTTC CAWSVRDRKTSGSSISYEQYF
TRBJ1-2 . . TRBV6-8 TGTGCCAGCAGTTACGCCCAGGGGTTCTATGGCTACACCTTC CASSYAQGFYGYTF
TRBJ1-2 . . TRBV28 TGTGCCAGCACCCCTGGGGACAACCAAAACTATGGCTACACCTTC CASTPGDNQNYGYTF
TRBJ1-5 . TRBD1 TRBV6-7 TGTGCCAGCAGTAGGAGACAGGGGGAGCAGCCCCAGCATTTT CASSRRQGEQPQHF
TRBJ2-3 . TRBD1 TRBV19 TGTGCCAGTAGTACCCAGGACAGGGTTCCCCCAGATACGCAGTATTTT CASSTQDRVPPDTQYF
TRBJ2-3 . . TRBV5-1 TGCGCCAGCAGCATCCAGTCTAGCACAGATACGCAGTATTTT CASSIQSSTDTQYF
TRBJ2-2 few . TRBV11-3 TGTGCCAGCAGCTTAGGGTCAGGGAACACCGGGGAGCTGTTTTTT CASSLGSGNTGELFF
TRBJ2-3 . TRBD1 TRBV30 TGTGCCTGGAAAGGGACAGTGAGCACAGATACGCAGTATTTT CAWKGTVSTDTQYF
TRBJ1-2 . TRBD1 TRBV28 TGTGCCAGCAGTTTAGGGACTTCTACAGAAACAGGGGACTTC CASSLGTSTETGDF
TRBJ1-6 . . TRBV6-8 TGTGCCAGCAGAGGGGGGAGAAATTCACCCCTCCACTTT CASRGGRNSPLHF
TRBJ1-5 once . TRBV18 TGTGCCAGCTCACCACCTGCGGGGAGCAATCAGCCCCAGCATTTT CASSPPAGSNQPQHF
TRBJ1-1 . . TRBV6-8 TGTGCCAGCAGTTACCGGCGGGGGAGGAACACTGAAGCTTTCTTT CASSYRRGRNTEAFF
TRBJ1-1 . . TRBV15 TGTGCCACCAGCAGAGAGGCTGGGCAGAACACTGAAGCTTTCTTT CATSREAGQNTEAFF
TRBJ2-3 . . TRBV23-1 TGCGCCAGCAGCCAAGATTGGGAGTCTAGCACAGATACGCAGTATTTT CASSQDWESSTDTQYF
TRBJ2-3 once TRBD2 TRBV5-1 TGCGCCAGCAGCTTGGGGCATAGCGGGGGCACAGATACGCAGTATTTT CASSLGHSGGTDTQYF
TRBJ1-2 . . TRBV7-7 TGTGCCAGCAGTTTACCCAGCCGGGACATTGATTATGGCTACACCTTC CASSLPSRDIDYGYTF
TRBJ2-1 . . TRBV7-6 TGTGCCAGCAGCCTTCAAAAAGGGGCTAGCGCGTACAATGAGCAGTTCTTC CASSLQKGASAYNEQFF
TRBJ1-2 once . TRBV22-1 TGTGCCAGCAGTGAACCGGCAGGGGAGAAGGGTACTCATGGCTACACCTTC CASSEPAGEKGTHGYTF
TRBJ2-5 . . TRBV7-6 TGTGCCAGCAGCTTGGTGGCAGGACGAGAGACCCAGTACTTC CASSLVAGRETQYF
TRBJ1-2 . TRBD1 TRBV30 TGTGCCTGGAGCGACAGGGGTAGGTTTAATGGCTACACCTTC CAWSDRGRFNGYTF
TRBJ1-1 . . TRBV5-1 TGCGCCAGCAGCTCCCCGTCGGGGGGGACTGAAGCTTTCTTT CASSSPSGGTEAFF
TRBJ1-5 . TRBD1 TRBV18 TGTGCCAGCTCACCATCTACAGGGGGCAGTCAGCCCCAGCATTTT CASSPSTGGSQPQHF
TRBJ2-2 . TRBD1 TRBV19 TGTGCCAGTAGACGACAGGGGCTGAGGTCGAACGCCGGGGAGCTGTTTTTT CASRRQGLRSNAGELFF
TRBJ1-5 . TRBD1 TRBV19 TGTGCCAGTAGCCAAGGACAGGGGATTCAGCCCCAGCATTTT CASSQGQGIQPQHF
TRBJ2-2 . . TRBV10-3 TGTGCCATCAGTGAGTCGACAGTAAGCTTTCCTACGAACACCGGGGAGCTGTTTTTT CAISESTVSFPTNTGELFF
TRBJ1-3 . . TRBV11-3 TGTGCCAGCAGCTTAATGTCCTCTGGAAACACCATATATTTT CASSLMSSGNTIYF
TRBJ1-2 . TRBD1 TRBV10-2 TGCGCCAGCACCAAGGGACAGGGTGTTGCCTCGGGCTACACCTTC CASTKGQGVASGYTF